The T cell receptor (beta chain) under discussion was sequenced for a study of control samples from healthy donors and cancer patients. Using immunoSEQ multiplex PCR, the repertoire was profiled, and TCRdb retains in-frame clones only, with some absent. There are 100,000 or so clones in the sample; 91% occur only once, and 0.85% to 1% lies in the top ten. This clone was counted a single time. After removal of 1 base from V and 2 bases from J, the junction contained 2 bases not matched to a gene. CDR1 and CDR2 from the germline V gene are SGHTA and FQGNSA. The CDR3 runs to 15 residues. Input material: blood. The chain couples TRBV7-2 to TRBJ2-1; 7 bases are a match to TRBD2. This clonotype originated in a young woman in good health. CDR3 bases: TGTGCCAGCAGCTTAGAACGGGGGGCCTACAATGAGCAGTTCTTC. Residues: CASSLERGAYNEQFF.